What follows is one T cell receptor beta chain and its context. This record comes from a study of blood T cell repertoires in COVID-19. V dropped 11 bases and J dropped 6 bases, with 13 bases sitting between them. The germline CDR1 and CDR2 sequences are SGHAT and FQNNGV. The length of the CDR3 is 12 residues. Followed longitudinally, the Seattle patients had been enrolled during active infection. Original handling: Cell counts per sample came from amplifying reference gene primers. Libraries were prepared by immunoSEQ multiplex PCR; TCRdb keeps only in-frame clonotypes and omits some of them. The V and J calls and clone size are taken from that table; D and trimming were inferred from the DNA. Here the sample spans fewer than 300,000 clones, roughly 90% being singletons.

This TCR came from a woman aged 25 to 39 with COVID-19, enrolled during active disease. The chain couples TRBV11-2 to TRBJ2-2, with TRBD1 as a possible D gene (5 bases). The specimen was peripheral blood. CDR3 in DNA: TGTGCCTCTGGTAGGGGCCCCGGGGAGCTGTTTTTT. Protein: CASGRGPGELFF.